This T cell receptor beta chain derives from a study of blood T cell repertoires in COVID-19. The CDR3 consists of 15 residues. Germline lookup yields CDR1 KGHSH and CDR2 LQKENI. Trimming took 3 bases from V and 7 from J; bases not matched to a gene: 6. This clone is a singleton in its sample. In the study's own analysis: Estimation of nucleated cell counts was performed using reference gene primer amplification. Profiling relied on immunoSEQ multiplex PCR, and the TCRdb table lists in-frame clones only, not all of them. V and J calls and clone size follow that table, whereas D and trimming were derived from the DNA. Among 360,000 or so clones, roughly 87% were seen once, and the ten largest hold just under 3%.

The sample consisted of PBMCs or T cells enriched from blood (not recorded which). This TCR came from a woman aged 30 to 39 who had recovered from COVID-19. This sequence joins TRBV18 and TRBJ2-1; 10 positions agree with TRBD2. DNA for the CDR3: TGTGCCAGCTCACCTCTAGCGGGGGAGAATAATGAGCAGTTCTTC. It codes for CASSPLAGENNEQFF.